These T cell receptor beta chains were read from a single sample in a study of T cell changes during pregnancy in multiple sclerosis. TCRdb's table, derived via immunoSEQ multiplex PCR, lists solely in-frame clones and lacks some. Here the sample spans approximately 85,000 clones, 90% to 95% being singletons. Material: peripheral blood, obtained in the first trimester of pregnancy. These receptors all stem from a female donor with multiple sclerosis, enrolled in a pregnancy study. CDR3s include the opening cysteine and the closing phenylalanine or tryptophan. The order of the fields is clone size, V gene, J gene, D gene, CDR3 protein, CDR3 DNA. D genes are given only for firm matches. Clone sizes are given selectively: once, few, many, or a class where the clone is expanded.

abundance: .; v_gene: TRBV11-3; j_gene: TRBJ2-2; d_gene: .; CDR3aa: CASLNGGANTGELFF; CDR3nt: TGTGCCAGCCTTAATGGAGGGGCGAACACCGGGGAGCTGTTTTTT
abundance: once; v_gene: TRBV5-1; j_gene: TRBJ2-1; d_gene: TRBD1; CDR3aa: CASSAGRGPNEQFF; CDR3nt: TGCGCCAGCAGCGCTGGCAGGGGGCCGAATGAGCAGTTCTTC
abundance: .; v_gene: TRBV4-3; j_gene: TRBJ2-3; d_gene: .; CDR3aa: CASSRDPYSSSFTDTQYF; CDR3nt: TGCGCCAGCAGCCGAGACCCATATTCTAGCTCTTTCACAGATACGCAGTATTTT
abundance: .; v_gene: TRBV19; j_gene: TRBJ1-6; d_gene: .; CDR3aa: CASREAGNSPLHF; CDR3nt: TGTGCCAGTAGAGAAGCGGGGAATTCACCCCTCCACTTT
abundance: once; v_gene: TRBV2; j_gene: TRBJ2-2; d_gene: .; CDR3aa: CASSHSLNANTGELFF; CDR3nt: TGTGCCAGCAGCCACAGCTTAAACGCGAACACCGGGGAGCTGTTTTTT
abundance: .; v_gene: TRBV5-1; j_gene: TRBJ2-2; d_gene: TRBD2; CDR3aa: CASVRTSGINTGELFF; CDR3nt: TGCGCCAGCGTTAGGACTAGCGGGATAAACACCGGGGAGCTGTTTTTT
abundance: .; v_gene: TRBV19; j_gene: TRBJ2-4; d_gene: .; CDR3aa: CASSLEERINIQYF; CDR3nt: TGTGCCAGTAGCCTGGAGGAACGGATAAACATTCAGTACTTC
abundance: .; v_gene: TRBV30; j_gene: TRBJ1-6; d_gene: .; CDR3aa: CAWSVETANSPLHF; CDR3nt: TGTGCCTGGAGTGTCGAGACTGCCAATTCACCCCTCCACTTT
abundance: .; v_gene: TRBV7-9; j_gene: TRBJ1-6; d_gene: TRBD1; CDR3aa: CASSLRTGSGESPLHF; CDR3nt: TGTGCCAGCAGCCTGAGGACAGGGTCAGGGGAGTCACCCCTCCACTTT
abundance: .; v_gene: TRBV6-5; j_gene: TRBJ1-2; d_gene: TRBD1; CDR3aa: CASSPGGAFGYTF; CDR3nt: TGTGCCAGCAGTCCAGGGGGCGCGTTCGGCTACACCTTC
abundance: .; v_gene: TRBV5-1; j_gene: TRBJ2-4; d_gene: TRBD2; CDR3aa: CASSLEGLAGGPNIQYF; CDR3nt: TGCGCCAGCAGCTTGGAAGGACTAGCGGGGGGGCCGAACATTCAGTACTTC
abundance: .; v_gene: TRBV14; j_gene: TRBJ2-1; d_gene: TRBD2; CDR3aa: CASSHLAEYNEQFF; CDR3nt: TGTGCCAGCAGCCATCTAGCGGAATACAATGAGCAGTTCTTC
abundance: .; v_gene: TRBV25-1; j_gene: TRBJ2-3; d_gene: TRBD2; CDR3aa: CASALGLAGFTDTQYF; CDR3nt: TGTGCCAGCGCCCTCGGACTAGCGGGATTCACAGATACGCAGTATTTT
abundance: .; v_gene: TRBV25-1; j_gene: TRBJ1-1; d_gene: .; CDR3aa: CASIPDSLNTEAFF; CDR3nt: TGTGCCAGTATCCCGGACAGCTTGAACACTGAAGCTTTCTTT
abundance: .; v_gene: TRBV5-6; j_gene: TRBJ1-6; d_gene: TRBD1; CDR3aa: CASSQATGGYTSPLHF; CDR3nt: TGTGCCAGCAGCCAGGCGACAGGGGGATATACTTCACCCCTCCACTTT
abundance: .; v_gene: TRBV28; j_gene: TRBJ1-2; d_gene: .; CDR3aa: CASWAGRFYGYTF; CDR3nt: TGTGCCAGCTGGGCAGGGAGGTTCTATGGCTACACCTTC
abundance: .; v_gene: TRBV6-1; j_gene: TRBJ2-1; d_gene: TRBD2; CDR3aa: CASSGRTSRGDEQFF; CDR3nt: TGTGCCAGCAGTGGAAGGACTAGCAGGGGCGATGAGCAGTTCTTC
abundance: .; v_gene: TRBV9; j_gene: TRBJ2-3; d_gene: TRBD2; CDR3aa: CASSVLGLEPDTQYF; CDR3nt: TGTGCCAGCAGCGTATTGGGACTAGAGCCAGATACGCAGTATTTT
abundance: .; v_gene: TRBV23-1; j_gene: TRBJ2-2; d_gene: TRBD2; CDR3aa: CASSQGALAGGAGELFF; CDR3nt: TGCGCCAGCAGTCAAGGGGCCTTGGCGGGAGGGGCCGGGGAGCTGTTTTTT
abundance: .; v_gene: TRBV13; j_gene: TRBJ2-7; d_gene: TRBD1; CDR3aa: CASSRSQGDHEQYF; CDR3nt: TGTGCCAGCAGCAGGAGTCAGGGGGACCACGAGCAGTACTTC
abundance: .; v_gene: TRBV7-2; j_gene: TRBJ2-7; d_gene: TRBD2; CDR3aa: CASSPSGAVSYEQYF; CDR3nt: TGTGCCAGCAGCCCTAGCGGGGCGGTCTCCTACGAGCAGTACTTC
abundance: .; v_gene: TRBV2; j_gene: TRBJ1-2; d_gene: .; CDR3aa: CASSDEVDYGYTF; CDR3nt: TGTGCCAGCAGTGACGAGGTTGACTATGGCTACACCTTC
abundance: .; v_gene: TRBV9; j_gene: TRBJ2-3; d_gene: TRBD2; CDR3aa: CASSAQLAGGLDTQYF; CDR3nt: TGTGCCAGCAGCGCCCAATTAGCGGGGGGGCTAGATACGCAGTATTTT
abundance: .; v_gene: TRBV4-1; j_gene: TRBJ2-7; d_gene: TRBD2; CDR3aa: CASSQASGVLYEQYF; CDR3nt: TGCGCCAGCAGCCAAGCTAGCGGTGTCCTCTACGAGCAGTACTTC
abundance: .; v_gene: TRBV30; j_gene: TRBJ2-1; d_gene: TRBD2; CDR3aa: CAWGGGRARNEQFF; CDR3nt: TGTGCCTGGGGGGGCGGGAGGGCCAGGAATGAGCAGTTCTTC
abundance: .; v_gene: TRBV9; j_gene: TRBJ1-2; d_gene: TRBD1; CDR3aa: CASSETGTGVAGYTF; CDR3nt: TGTGCCAGCAGCGAAACCGGGACAGGGGTGGCGGGCTACACCTTC
abundance: .; v_gene: TRBV15; j_gene: TRBJ2-1; d_gene: TRBD1; CDR3aa: CATTVGQYNEQFF; CDR3nt: TGTGCCACCACCGTGGGACAGTACAATGAGCAGTTCTTC
abundance: .; v_gene: TRBV19; j_gene: TRBJ2-7; d_gene: .; CDR3aa: CASSSSGTRTYEQYF; CDR3nt: TGTGCCAGTAGTTCCTCGGGGACAAGGACGTACGAGCAGTACTTC
abundance: .; v_gene: TRBV5-5; j_gene: TRBJ2-7; d_gene: TRBD2; CDR3aa: CASSSKAGALYEQYF; CDR3nt: TGTGCCAGCAGCTCCAAAGCGGGAGCCCTCTACGAGCAGTACTTC
abundance: .; v_gene: TRBV19; j_gene: TRBJ1-1; d_gene: TRBD1; CDR3aa: CASSPPGQGIEAFF; CDR3nt: TGTGCCAGTAGTCCGCCCGGACAGGGCATAGAAGCTTTCTTT
abundance: .; v_gene: TRBV5-1; j_gene: TRBJ1-4; d_gene: TRBD1; CDR3aa: CASSWEQGSRYPEEKLFF; CDR3nt: TGCGCCAGCAGCTGGGAACAGGGGTCGAGATACCCGGAAGAAAAACTGTTTTTT